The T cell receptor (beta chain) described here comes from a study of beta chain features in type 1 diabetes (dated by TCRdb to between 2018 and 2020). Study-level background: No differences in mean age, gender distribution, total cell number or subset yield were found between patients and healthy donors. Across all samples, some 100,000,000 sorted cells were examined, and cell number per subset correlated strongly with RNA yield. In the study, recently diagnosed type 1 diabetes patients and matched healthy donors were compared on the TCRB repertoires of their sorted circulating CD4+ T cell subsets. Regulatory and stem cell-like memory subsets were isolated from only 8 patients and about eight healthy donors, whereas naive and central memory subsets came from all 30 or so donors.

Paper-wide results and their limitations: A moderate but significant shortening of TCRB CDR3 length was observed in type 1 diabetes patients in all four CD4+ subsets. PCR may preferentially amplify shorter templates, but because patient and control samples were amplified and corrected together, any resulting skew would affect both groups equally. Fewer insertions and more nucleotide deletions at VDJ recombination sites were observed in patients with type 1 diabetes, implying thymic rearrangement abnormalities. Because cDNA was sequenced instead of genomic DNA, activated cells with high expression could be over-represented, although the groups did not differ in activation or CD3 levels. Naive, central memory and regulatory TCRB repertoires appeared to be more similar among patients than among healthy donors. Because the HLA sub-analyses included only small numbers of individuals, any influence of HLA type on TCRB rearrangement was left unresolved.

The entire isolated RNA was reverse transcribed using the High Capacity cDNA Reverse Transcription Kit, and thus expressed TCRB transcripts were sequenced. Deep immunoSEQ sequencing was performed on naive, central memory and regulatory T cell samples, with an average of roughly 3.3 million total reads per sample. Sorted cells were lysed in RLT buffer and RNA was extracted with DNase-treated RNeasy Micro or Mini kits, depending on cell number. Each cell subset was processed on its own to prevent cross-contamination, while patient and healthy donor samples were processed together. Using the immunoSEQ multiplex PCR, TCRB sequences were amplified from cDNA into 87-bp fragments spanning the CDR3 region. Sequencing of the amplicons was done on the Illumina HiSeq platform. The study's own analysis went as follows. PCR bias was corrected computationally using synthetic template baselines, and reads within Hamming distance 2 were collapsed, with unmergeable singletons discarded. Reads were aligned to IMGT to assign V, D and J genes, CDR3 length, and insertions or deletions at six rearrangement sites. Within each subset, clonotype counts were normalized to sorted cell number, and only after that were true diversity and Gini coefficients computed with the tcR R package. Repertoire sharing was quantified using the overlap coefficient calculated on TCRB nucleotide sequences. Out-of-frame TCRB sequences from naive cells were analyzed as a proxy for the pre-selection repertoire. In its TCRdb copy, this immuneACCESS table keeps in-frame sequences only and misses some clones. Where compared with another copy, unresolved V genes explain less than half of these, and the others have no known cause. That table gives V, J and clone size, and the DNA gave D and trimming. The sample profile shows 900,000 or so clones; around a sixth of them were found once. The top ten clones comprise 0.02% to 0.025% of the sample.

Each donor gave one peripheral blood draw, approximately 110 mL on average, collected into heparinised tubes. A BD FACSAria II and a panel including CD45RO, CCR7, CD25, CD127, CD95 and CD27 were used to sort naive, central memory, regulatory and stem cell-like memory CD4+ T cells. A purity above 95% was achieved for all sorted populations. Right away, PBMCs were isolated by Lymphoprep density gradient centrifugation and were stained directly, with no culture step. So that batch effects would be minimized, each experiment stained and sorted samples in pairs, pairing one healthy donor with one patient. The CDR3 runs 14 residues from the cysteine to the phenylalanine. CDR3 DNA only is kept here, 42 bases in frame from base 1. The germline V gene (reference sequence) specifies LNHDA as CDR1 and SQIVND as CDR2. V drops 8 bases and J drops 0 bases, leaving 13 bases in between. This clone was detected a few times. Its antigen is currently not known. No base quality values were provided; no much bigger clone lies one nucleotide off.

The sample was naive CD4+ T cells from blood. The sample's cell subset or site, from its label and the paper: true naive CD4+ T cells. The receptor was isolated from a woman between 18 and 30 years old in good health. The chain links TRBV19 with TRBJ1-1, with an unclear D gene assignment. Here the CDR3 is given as CASGRPSVNTEAFF. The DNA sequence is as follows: TGTGCCAGTGGACGGCCATCCGTGAACACTGAAGCTTTCTTT.